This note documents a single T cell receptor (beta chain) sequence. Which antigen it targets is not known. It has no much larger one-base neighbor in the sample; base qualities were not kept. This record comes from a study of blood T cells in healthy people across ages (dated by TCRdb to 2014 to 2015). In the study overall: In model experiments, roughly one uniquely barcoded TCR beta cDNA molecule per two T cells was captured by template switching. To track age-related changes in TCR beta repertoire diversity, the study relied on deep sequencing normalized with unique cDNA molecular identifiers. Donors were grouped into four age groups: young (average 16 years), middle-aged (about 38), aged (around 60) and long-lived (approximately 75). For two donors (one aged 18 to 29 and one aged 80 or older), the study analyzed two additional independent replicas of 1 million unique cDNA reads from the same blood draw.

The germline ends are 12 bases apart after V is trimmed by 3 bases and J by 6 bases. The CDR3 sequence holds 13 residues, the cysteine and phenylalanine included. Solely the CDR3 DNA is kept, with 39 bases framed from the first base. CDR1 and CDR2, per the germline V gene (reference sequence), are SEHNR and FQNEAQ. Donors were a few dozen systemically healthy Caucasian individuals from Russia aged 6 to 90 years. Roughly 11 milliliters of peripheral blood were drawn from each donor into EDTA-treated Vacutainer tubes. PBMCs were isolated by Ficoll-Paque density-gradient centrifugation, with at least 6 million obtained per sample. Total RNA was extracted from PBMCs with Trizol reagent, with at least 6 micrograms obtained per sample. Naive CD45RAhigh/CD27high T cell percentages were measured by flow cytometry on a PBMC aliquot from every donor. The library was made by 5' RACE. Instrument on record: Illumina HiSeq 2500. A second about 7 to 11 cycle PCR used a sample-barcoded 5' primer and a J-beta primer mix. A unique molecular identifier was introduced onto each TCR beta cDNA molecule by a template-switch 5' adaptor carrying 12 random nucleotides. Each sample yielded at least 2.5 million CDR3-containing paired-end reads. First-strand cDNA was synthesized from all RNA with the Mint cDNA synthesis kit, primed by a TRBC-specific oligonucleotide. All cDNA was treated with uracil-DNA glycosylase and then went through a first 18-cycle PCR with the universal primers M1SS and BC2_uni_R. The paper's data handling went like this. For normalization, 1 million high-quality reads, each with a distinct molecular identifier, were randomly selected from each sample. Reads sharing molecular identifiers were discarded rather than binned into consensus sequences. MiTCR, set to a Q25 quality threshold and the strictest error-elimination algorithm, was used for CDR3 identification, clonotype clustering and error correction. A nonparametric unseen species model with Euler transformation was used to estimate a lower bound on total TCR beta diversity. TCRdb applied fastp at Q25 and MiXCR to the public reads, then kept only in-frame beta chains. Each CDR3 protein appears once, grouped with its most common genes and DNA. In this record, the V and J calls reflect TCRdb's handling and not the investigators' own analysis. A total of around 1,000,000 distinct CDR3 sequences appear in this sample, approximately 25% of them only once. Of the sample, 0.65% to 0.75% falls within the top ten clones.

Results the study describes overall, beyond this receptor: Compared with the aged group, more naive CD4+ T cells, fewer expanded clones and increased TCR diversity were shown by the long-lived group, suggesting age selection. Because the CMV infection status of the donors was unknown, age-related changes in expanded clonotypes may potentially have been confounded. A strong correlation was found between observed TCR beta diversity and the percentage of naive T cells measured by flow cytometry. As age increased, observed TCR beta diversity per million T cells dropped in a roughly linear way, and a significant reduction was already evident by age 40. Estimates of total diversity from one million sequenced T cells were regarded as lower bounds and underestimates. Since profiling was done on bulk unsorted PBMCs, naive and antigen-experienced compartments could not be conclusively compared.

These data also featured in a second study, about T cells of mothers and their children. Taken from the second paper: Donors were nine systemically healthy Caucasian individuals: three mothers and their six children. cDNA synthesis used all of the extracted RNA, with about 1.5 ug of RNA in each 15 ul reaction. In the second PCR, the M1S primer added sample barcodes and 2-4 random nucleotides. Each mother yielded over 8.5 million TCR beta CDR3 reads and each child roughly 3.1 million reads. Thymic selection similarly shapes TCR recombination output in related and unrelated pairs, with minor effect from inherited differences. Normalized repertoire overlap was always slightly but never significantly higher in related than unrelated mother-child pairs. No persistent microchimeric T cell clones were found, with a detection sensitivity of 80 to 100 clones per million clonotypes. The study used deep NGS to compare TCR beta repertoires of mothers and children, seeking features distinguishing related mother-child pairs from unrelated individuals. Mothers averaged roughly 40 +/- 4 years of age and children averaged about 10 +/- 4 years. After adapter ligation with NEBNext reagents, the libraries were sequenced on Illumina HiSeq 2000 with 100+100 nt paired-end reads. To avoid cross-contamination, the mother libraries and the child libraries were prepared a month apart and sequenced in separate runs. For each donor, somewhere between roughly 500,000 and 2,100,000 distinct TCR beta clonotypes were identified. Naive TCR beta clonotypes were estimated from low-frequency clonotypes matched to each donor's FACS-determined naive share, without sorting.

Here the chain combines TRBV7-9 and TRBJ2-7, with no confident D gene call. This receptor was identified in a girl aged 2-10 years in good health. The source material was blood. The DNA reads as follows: TGTGCCAGCAGCTTTACCCCCGGCGGCGAGCAGTACTTC. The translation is CASSFTPGGEQYF.